These T cell receptor beta chains were read from a single sample in a study of T cells in localized non-small cell lung cancer. Some clones are missing from TCRdb's copy, which holds only in-frame ones; the method was immunoSEQ multiplex PCR. The sample lists around 25,000 clones; around nine tenths were seen once. Sequenced material: peripheral blood, taken before any cancer treatment. The receptors were sampled from a female donor aged 60 or older with stage I lung adenocarcinoma. The CDR3 runs from the conserved cysteine through the conserved F or W. A D gene is named only where the DNA matches it firmly. Part of the rows lack a size; the others show once, few, many or a class for expanded clones.

15 TRBJ1-1 medium-sized TRBV30 TRBD1 TGTGCCTGGATCGAGGGGGCATCCATGAACACTGAAGCTTTCTTT CAWIEGASMNTEAFF
15 TRBJ2-6 - TRBV5-5 - TGTGCCAGCAGCTTGGTGTCAGCTGGGGCCAACGTCCTGACTTTC CASSLVSAGANVLTF
15 TRBJ1-3 - TRBV5-4 - TGTGCCAGCAGCTTGGGAAGGGCTTCTGGAAACACCATATATTTT CASSLGRASGNTIYF
16 TRBJ1-1 - TRBV10-3 - TGTGCCATCAGTGAGTCTTTAAGGGGCCCGAACACTGAAGCTTTCTTT CAISESLRGPNTEAFF
13 TRBJ1-5 once TRBV11-3 - TGTGCCAGCAGCTATGGGGTCAATCAGCCCCAGCATTTT CASSYGVNQPQHF
11 TRBJ1-2 - TRBV29-1 - TGCAGCGTTGGGCAGAACTATGGCTACACCTTC CSVGQNYGYTF
13 TRBJ1-5 - TRBV2 - TGTGCCACTCAAAGGGAGGGTAATCAGCCCCAGCATTTT CATQREGNQPQHF
18 TRBJ1-2 once TRBV9 TRBD1 TGTGCCAGCAGCGCCACAAAAGGACAGGGGGCATCTAACTATGGCTACACCTTC CASSATKGQGASNYGYTF
13 TRBJ1-1 - TRBV10-3 TRBD1 TGTGCCATCAGAGAAGACAGGGAAGCCGAAGCTTTCTTT CAIREDREAEAFF
15 TRBJ1-1 - TRBV7-2 - TGTGCCAGCAGCCAGAGGGGGGGGCGACACACTGAAGCTTTCTTT CASSQRGGRHTEAFF
16 TRBJ2-5 - TRBV7-2 TRBD2 TGTGCCAGCAGCTCCTGGACTAGCGGGAGTCAAGAGACCCAGTACTTC CASSSWTSGSQETQYF
15 TRBJ1-6 few TRBV10-3 - TGTGCCATCAGTGCGGGTATATTAATGGATTCACCCCTCCACTTT CAISAGILMDSPLHF
14 TRBJ2-5 - TRBV7-9 - TGTGCCAGCAGCTTAGGGGGGCAGCAAGAGACCCAGTACTTC CASSLGGQQETQYF
14 TRBJ1-2 - TRBV19 - TGTGCCAGTATAGGACAGCAGACCAACTATGGCTACACCTTC CASIGQQTNYGYTF
13 TRBJ2-1 - TRBV6-1 TRBD1 TGTGCCAGCATAACAGGGGGCAGGGGTGAGCAGTTCTTC CASITGGRGEQFF
14 TRBJ2-7 once TRBV5-4 - TGTGCCAGCAGCGTTATGGGGATTTCCTACGAGCAGTACTTC CASSVMGISYEQYF
13 TRBJ1-2 - TRBV19 TRBD1 TGTGCCAGTAGTCCAGACAGGGGCTATGGCTACACCTTC CASSPDRGYGYTF
15 TRBJ2-5 - TRBV6-1 - TGTGCCAGCAGTGAAGGCACAGGGTTTAAGGAGACCCAGTACTTC CASSEGTGFKETQYF
13 TRBJ1-5 - TRBV18 - TGTGCCAGCTCACCACCGGGGGATCAGCCCCAGCATTTT CASSPPGDQPQHF
14 TRBJ1-1 - TRBV14 - TGTGCCAGCAGCCAAGATCTGGGAGGCACTGAAGCTTTCTTT CASSQDLGGTEAFF
10 TRBJ1-1 - TRBV20-1 TRBD1 TGCAGTGCTAGCAGGGGGAAGGCTTTCTTT CSASRGKAFF
17 TRBJ1-4 - TRBV5-1 TRBD1 TGCGCCAGCAAATATCTGACAGGGGTTTCAACTAATGAAAAACTGTTTTTT CASKYLTGVSTNEKLFF
18 TRBJ2-3 - TRBV5-1 TRBD2 TGCGCCAGCAGCACCAACGAACTAGCGGGAGCGCGCACAGATACGCAGTATTTT CASSTNELAGARTDTQYF
13 TRBJ1-1 once TRBV19 - TGTGCCAGTAGGATCGGACCGCTCGGTGAAGCTTTCTTT CASRIGPLGEAFF
14 TRBJ1-5 - TRBV19 - TGTGCCAGTAGTTCAACAGGGTTTAATTTGCCCCAGCATTTT CASSSTGFNLPQHF
13 TRBJ1-2 - TRBV28 - TGTGCCAGCAGCCCTTCTGGAGCCTATGGCTACACCTTC CASSPSGAYGYTF
13 TRBJ1-5 - TRBV7-9 - TGTGCCAGCAGCTCGGACAGCCATCAGCCCCAGCATTTT CASSSDSHQPQHF
15 TRBJ1-2 - TRBV19 TRBD1 TGTGCCAGTAGTATTACCCTGGGACAGAACTATGGCTACACCTTC CASSITLGQNYGYTF